The clone carrying this T cell receptor beta chain was seen once. These data come from a study of cytomegalovirus exposure and HLA in healthy donors. The PCR made use of 60 Vbeta and 13 Jbeta primers. Assay: immunoSEQ multiplex PCR; the TCRdb copy retains only in-frame clones and omits some. The sample shows approximately 99,000 clones, 79% of them seen only once. The CDR3 runs 16 residues. Losses at the gene ends were 6 bases for V and 2 bases for J; bases not matched to a gene: 13. Germline CDR1 is SGHAT and CDR2 is FQNNGV. This chain uses TRBV11-2 with TRBJ2-7, with TRBD1 matching over 7 bases. Sequenced sample: PBMCs. The receptor's source is a male donor in good health and CMV-seropositive. CDR3 nucleotides: TGTGCCAGCAGAACAAACAGGGGAAGGGGCCCCTACGAGCAGTACTTC. Its protein product is CASRTNRGRGPYEQYF.